The rows below give T cell receptor beta chains drawn from one sample of a study of Ad26.COV2.S vaccination and SARS-CoV-2 variants. The table came from immunoSEQ multiplex PCR; TCRdb's copy has only in-frame clones and leaves some out. The repertoire has about 320,000 clones, roughly 90% of them found once; the top ten carry 5% to 6.5%. The input for sequencing was peripheral blood, taken in a trial of Ad26.COV2.S vaccine versus placebo. These receptors were taken from a person between 18 and 65 years old who received the Ad26.COV2.S COVID-19 vaccine or a placebo. CDR3s include the opening cysteine and the closing phenylalanine or tryptophan. Fields, in order: CDR3 length, clone size, V gene, D gene, J gene, CDR3 protein, CDR3 DNA. D genes are given only for firm matches. Not all rows give a size; the values are once, few, many and, for expanded clones, a class.

CDR3 length: 14
clone size: -
V gene: TRBV27
D gene: -
J gene: TRBJ1-2
CDR3 protein: CASSYTGVNYGYTF
CDR3 DNA: TGTGCCAGCAGTTATACAGGTGTGAACTATGGCTACACCTTC

CDR3 length: 13
clone size: -
V gene: TRBV11-2
D gene: -
J gene: TRBJ2-7
CDR3 protein: CASSLVSPHEQYF
CDR3 DNA: TGTGCCAGCAGCTTAGTTTCACCTCACGAGCAGTACTTC

CDR3 length: 14
clone size: -
V gene: TRBV2
D gene: -
J gene: TRBJ2-1
CDR3 protein: CASTAGTANNEQFF
CDR3 DNA: TGTGCCAGCACGGCCGGGACTGCAAACAATGAGCAGTTCTTC

CDR3 length: 16
clone size: once
V gene: TRBV3-1/TRBV3-2
D gene: -
J gene: TRBJ1-2
CDR3 protein: CASSQDLGPRSYGYTF
CDR3 DNA: TGTGCCAGCAGCCAAGATCTAGGACCGAGGAGCTATGGCTACACCTTC

CDR3 length: 15
clone size: -
V gene: TRBV24-1
D gene: -
J gene: TRBJ2-5
CDR3 protein: CATSDGSGPQETQYF
CDR3 DNA: TGTGCCACCAGTGACGGGTCGGGCCCGCAAGAGACCCAGTACTTC

CDR3 length: 13
clone size: -
V gene: TRBV18
D gene: -
J gene: TRBJ1-1
CDR3 protein: CASSPRVNTEAFF
CDR3 DNA: TGTGCCAGCTCACCCAGGGTGAACACTGAAGCTTTCTTT

CDR3 length: 12
clone size: -
V gene: TRBV7-9
D gene: -
J gene: TRBJ1-5
CDR3 protein: CASSSSYQPQHF
CDR3 DNA: TGTGCCAGCAGCTCCAGCTATCAGCCCCAGCATTTT

CDR3 length: 14
clone size: -
V gene: TRBV12-5
D gene: -
J gene: TRBJ1-1
CDR3 protein: CASGLQTYNTEAFF
CDR3 DNA: TGTGCTAGTGGTTTGCAGACCTATAACACTGAAGCTTTCTTT

CDR3 length: 15
clone size: -
V gene: TRBV9
D gene: -
J gene: TRBJ2-1
CDR3 protein: CASSVGQFSYNEQFF
CDR3 DNA: TGTGCCAGCAGCGTAGGACAGTTCTCCTACAATGAGCAGTTCTTC

CDR3 length: 14
clone size: -
V gene: TRBV19
D gene: -
J gene: TRBJ1-1
CDR3 protein: CASSPMDQMPEAFF
CDR3 DNA: TGTGCCAGTAGCCCAATGGACCAGATGCCTGAAGCTTTCTTT

CDR3 length: 13
clone size: -
V gene: TRBV10-3
D gene: -
J gene: TRBJ2-5
CDR3 protein: CAISPTEKETQYF
CDR3 DNA: TGTGCCATCAGCCCGACAGAAAAAGAGACCCAGTACTTC

CDR3 length: 13
clone size: -
V gene: TRBV29-1
D gene: -
J gene: TRBJ2-1
CDR3 protein: CSVEGDTGFEQFF
CDR3 DNA: TGCAGCGTTGAGGGGGACACAGGGTTTGAGCAGTTCTTC

CDR3 length: 18
clone size: -
V gene: TRBV6-1
D gene: TRBD1
J gene: TRBJ1-3
CDR3 protein: CASRETLRTGLRGNTIYF
CDR3 DNA: TGTGCCAGCAGGGAAACTTTACGGACAGGGCTAAGGGGTAACACCATATATTTT

CDR3 length: 13
clone size: -
V gene: TRBV7-2
D gene: -
J gene: TRBJ2-3
CDR3 protein: CASAHGRTDTQYF
CDR3 DNA: TGTGCCAGCGCGCACGGCAGAACAGATACGCAGTATTTT

CDR3 length: 17
clone size: -
V gene: TRBV7-9
D gene: TRBD1
J gene: TRBJ1-2
CDR3 protein: CASSSTPGQGVDYGYTF
CDR3 DNA: TGTGCCAGCAGTTCCACACCGGGACAGGGGGTGGACTATGGCTACACCTTC